This TCR beta chain was recovered during a study of patients with pleural tuberculosis. TCRdb redid the calling of the reads with MiXCR, one entry per CDR3 protein. The table lists about 50,000 distinct CDR3 sequences, under 8.5% of them singletons. The table lists this clonotype with many counts. V was clipped by 4 bases and J by 5 bases, with 14 bases between them. Looked up from germline, CDR1 is SNHLY and CDR2 is FYNNEI. This CDR3 is 14 amino acids long. The rearrangement uses TRBV2 and TRBJ1-1, with D hard to call. This receptor was identified in a human donor with pleural tuberculosis. In DNA, the CDR3 is TGTGCCAGCAGTGCCGGGAACCTGGGGACTGAAGCTTTCTTT. The encoded protein is CASSAGNLGTEAFF. The full variable domain, rest sourced from reference TRBV2 and TRBJ1-1, is EPEVTQTPSHQVTQMGQEVILRCVPISNHLYFYWYRQILGQKVEFLVSFYNNEISEKSEIFDDQFSVERPDGSNFTLKIRSTKLEDSAMYFCASSAGNLGTEAFFGQGTRLTVV.